This TCR beta chain was found in a study of OX40 agonist ivuxolimab in advanced cancers. The overall study: Earlier anti-PD-1, anti-PD-L1 or anti-CTLA-4 therapy was permitted; under 50% had received some. Three patients had partial responses: one hepatocellular carcinoma, two cutaneous melanoma.

After removal of 8 bases from V and 1 base from J, the junction contained 8 bases not matched to a gene. There are 15 residues in the CDR3. The germline V gene has CDR1 SGHAT and CDR2 FQNNGV. Only in-frame clones appear in the TCRdb table, and some are missing; sequencing was by immunoSEQ multiplex PCR. The table records nearly 45,000 clones, around 84% of them present only once. The TCR sequence derives from an adult with an advanced solid tumor such as melanoma, head and neck, liver or kidney cancer. The sample in question was CD4+ or CD8+ T cells sorted from blood, obtained in a trial of the OX40 agonist ivuxolimab. The gene calls are TRBV11-2 and TRBJ2-1; TRBD2 aligns across 7 bases. CDR3 in amino acids: CASRGGGPSYNEQFF. Written as DNA, the CDR3 is TGTGCCAGCCGTGGGGGGGGTCCGTCCTACAATGAGCAGTTCTTC.